One and the same sample provided the 25 T cell receptor beta chains below, sequenced in a study of vaccination and CD4 T cells after COVID-19. These TCRs are of unknown antigen specificity. Sequencing of cultured CD4+ T cell DNA used the Oncomine TCR Beta short-read assay. TCRdb ran MiXCR on the PCR reads and lists one entry per CDR3 protein. The top ten clones hold roughly 46% of a sample with around 5,000 distinct CDR3 sequences, 44% of them seen once. The treatment is: roughly 11-day PBMC culture with coronavirus spike peptide pools or control peptides (ViraFEST assay). The sample in question was CD4+ T cells from blood, cultured in vitro, obtained after SARS-CoV-2 vaccination. The receptor source for this set is a human donor who had recovered from COVID-19.

The gene calls are TRBV20-1 and TRBJ2-7; 10 nucleotides agree with TRBD2. Trimming took 6 bases from V and 5 from J; bases not matched to a gene: 10. Per the germline V gene, CDR1 is DFQATT and CDR2 is SNEGSKA (reference sequence). CDR3 size: 14 residues. CDR3 bases: TGCAGTGCCTCAGTGGCCCTAGCGGGAGACGAGCAGTACTTC. Its protein is CSASVALAGDEQYF.

This chain joins TRBV19 and TRBJ1-5; D remains ambiguous. The CDR3 is made up of 14 amino acids. V was clipped by 5 bases and J by 9 bases, with 17 bases between them. Germline CDR1 LNHDA, CDR2 SQIVND (reference sequence). This CDR3 is CASSPSNGPPPQHF. DNA for the CDR3: TGTGCCAGTAGTCCGTCGAACGGCCCACCGCCCCAGCATTTT.

This clonotype has more than one count but fewer than ten. The CDR3 sequence: CASSYSRIPGNEQYF. DNA for the CDR3: TGTGCCAGCAGTTACTCGAGGATCCCAGGGAACGAGCAGTACTTC. The genes are TRBV6-5 and TRBJ2-7, with D perhaps matching TRBD1 (5 bases). Trimming stripped 0 bases from V and 5 bases from J, with 14 bases between. The CDR3 is made up of 15 amino acids. Germline CDR1 reads MNHEY; CDR2 reads SVGAGI.

This clonotype is categorized as medium-sized. The chain recombines TRBV5-1 with TRBJ2-5, with D tentatively TRBD1 or TRBD2 (5 bases each). This CDR3 region has 15 residues. Germline-derived CDR1 and CDR2 are SGHRS and YFSETQ. V dropped 0 bases and J dropped 4 bases, with 13 bases sitting between them. The CDR3 bases are TGCGCCAGCAGCTTGGGGGGGACGTCTCTAGAGACCCAGTACTTC. This sequence encodes CASSLGGTSLETQYF.

V usage is TRBV5-1 and J usage is TRBJ1-6; TRBD1 aligns across 9 bases. Unmatched junction bases numbered 7, after V lost 4 bases and J lost 5 bases. Germline V lookup: CDR1 SGHRS, CDR2 YFSETQ. The CDR3 has 16 amino acids. For the CDR3, the DNA is TGCGCCAGCAGCACGGGACAGGGACGGCATAATTCACCCCTCCACTTT. Encoded protein: CASSTGQGRHNSPLHF.

V and J are TRBV11-2 and TRBJ2-1; 7 bases line up with TRBD1. V lost 4 bases, J lost 1 base, and 7 bases stayed unmatched. Germline values: CDR1 SGHAT, CDR2 FQNNGV. This CDR3 contains 16 residues. The CDR3 nucleotides read TGTGCCAGCAGCTCCCACAGGGGCCGGTCCTACAATGAGCAGTTCTTC. It specifies CASSSHRGRSYNEQFF.

The chain employs TRBV28 and TRBJ2-3; no clear D gene. Deletions cut 2 bases from V and 1 base from J, with 13 bases between. The CDR3 is made up of 16 amino acids. Germline V gene data show CDR1 as MDHEN and CDR2 as SYDVKM. The CDR3 DNA reads TGTGCCAGCAGTTTACCTCCCTCTCGGGGCACAGATACGCAGTATTTT. Protein: CASSLPPSRGTDTQYF. Combining the CDR3 with reference TRBV28 and TRBJ2-3 gives the whole variable domain DVKVTQSSRYLVKRTGEKVFLECVQDMDHENMFWYRQDPGLGLRLIYFSYDVKMKEKGDIPEGYSVSREKKERFSLILESASTNQTSMYLCASSLPPSRGTDTQYFGPGTRLTVL.

The gene calls are TRBV24-1 and TRBJ2-5; no clear D. CDR3 length equals 12 residues. V was cut by 0 bases and J by 13 bases, with 11 bases left in between. The germline CDR1 and CDR2 sequences are KGHDR and SFDVKD. The CDR3 spells CATSDLGHRRYF. Written as DNA, the CDR3 is TGTGCCACCAGTGATTTGGGCCACCGTCGGTACTTC.

In this sample, this clonotype turned up a few times. This rearrangement joins TRBV2 to TRBJ1-5; TRBD1 agrees at 9 bases. The CDR3 sequence is 15 residues long. Germline CDR1 is SNHLY and CDR2 is FYNNEI. V was pared by 7 bases and J by 3 bases, with 7 bases of the junction left unmatched. The CDR3 DNA sequence: TGTGCCAGCAACCCAGACAGGGGGGCCAATCAGCCCCAGCATTTT. Translated: CASNPDRGANQPQHF.

The chain has TRBV19 and TRBJ2-3; TRBD2 is a possible D gene (6 bases). V was shortened by 4 bases and J by 3 bases, with 23 bases between the two germline ends. CDR3 length: 18 amino acids. Germline V gives CDR1 LNHDA, CDR2 SQIVND (reference sequence). Written as DNA, the CDR3 is TGTGCCAGTAGTACCACTACTACTAGCCCCCTGGGGACAGATACGCAGTATTTT. It is translated as CASSTTTTSPLGTDTQYF.

This clonotype was seen a handful of times. The V gene is TRBV20-1, the J gene TRBJ2-3; 11 bases are a match to TRBD2. Per the germline V gene, CDR1 is DFQATT and CDR2 is SNEGSKA (reference sequence). V was clipped by 0 bases and J by 2 bases; unmatched bases: 4. The CDR3 consists of 16 residues. The CDR3 here is CSAREISGGATDTQYF. The CDR3 DNA follows: TGCAGTGCTAGAGAAATTAGCGGGGGGGCCACAGATACGCAGTATTTT.

The chain joins TRBV5-1 to TRBJ2-1, with 9 bases identical to TRBD2. From germline, CDR1 is SGHRS and CDR2 YFSETQ. The CDR3 spans 15 residues. V lost 0 bases, J lost 8 bases, and 6 bases stayed unmatched. The CDR3 DNA is TGCGCCAGCAGCTTGGGGGCGGGGGGGCCGTATGAGCAGTTCTTC. Amino acid sequence: CASSLGAGGPYEQFF.

This chain connects TRBV7-9 to TRBJ2-2; 8 bases fit TRBD2. The CDR3 is made up of 20 amino acids. Germline assignment: CDR1 SEHNR and CDR2 FQNEAQ (reference sequence). CDR3 sequence: CACQQRLVGPAGANTGELFF. The CDR3 DNA follows: TGTGCGTGCCAGCAGCGTTTGGTCGGCCCAGCGGGAGCGAACACCGGGGAGCTGTTTTTT.

This clonotype was seen a handful of times. V and J are TRBV7-2 and TRBJ2-5, with 12 nucleotides matching TRBD2. The CDR3 extends over 17 amino acids. V lost 6 bases and J lost 5; bases outside the gene matches: 13. CDR1 and CDR2 (germline): SGHTA, FQGNSA. The CDR3 is CASRKVTSGGFKETQYF. CDR3 sequence (DNA): TGTGCCAGCAGGAAAGTGACTAGCGGGGGTTTCAAGGAGACCCAGTACTTC.

This clonotype was detected a few times. This chain uses TRBV6-1 with TRBJ2-1; 7 bases agree with TRBD1. The CDR3 sequence is 13 residues long. Germline assignment: CDR1 MNHNS and CDR2 SASEGT. The V gene end was trimmed by 7 bases and the J gene end by 6 bases; junction bases not matched to a gene: 6. CDR3 DNA: TGTGCCAGCATTAAGACAGGGTCCAATGAGCAGTTCTTC. It is translated as CASIKTGSNEQFF.

The J gene is TRBJ2-7, the V gene TRBV7-2, with TRBD1 identical over 12 bases. This CDR3 region has 15 residues. Germline-derived CDR1 and CDR2 are SGHTA and FQGNSA. The ends lost 3 bases at V and 4 bases at J; junction bases unmatched: 4. As DNA, the CDR3 is TGTGCCAGCAGCTTGGGGACAGGGGGCTTTTACGAGCAGTACTTC. Translation gives CASSLGTGGFYEQYF.

This clonotype was seen only a few times. The chain combines TRBV7-8 with TRBJ1-2; TRBD1 matches 7 bases. J lost 2 bases, V lost 5 bases, and 2 bases had no gene match. This CDR3 is 13 amino acids long. Germline CDR1 and CDR2: SGHVS and FQNEAQ. CDR3 protein: CASSRGGNYGYTF. The CDR3 nucleotides are TGTGCCAGCAGCAGAGGGGGCAACTATGGCTACACCTTC.

The V call is TRBV6-1, the J call TRBJ1-1; D is unclear. Germline V gene sequence: CDR1 MNHNS, CDR2 SASEGT. V lost 0 bases and J lost 6, with 8 bases in between. This CDR3 has 13 residues. The CDR3 nucleotides are TGTGCCAGCAGTGAAGCGCAGGCGTCTGAAGCTTTCTTT. Translating it yields CASSEAQASEAFF.

Only a few counts were recorded for this clonotype. The rearrangement links TRBV30 to TRBJ1-1; 7 bases are a match to TRBD1. Germline V lookup: CDR1 GTSNPN, CDR2 SVGIG (reference sequence). The CDR3 extends over 13 amino acids. V dropped 2 bases and J dropped 2; count of bases not matched to a gene: 2. CDR3 region: CAWSRDSNTEAFF. Here the CDR3 DNA reads TGTGCCTGGAGTCGGGACAGTAACACTGAAGCTTTCTTT.

The CDR3 sequence: CASTSIAGGGTQYF. The CDR3 bases are TGTGCCAGCACCTCAATCGCGGGAGGCGGGACCCAGTACTTC. The chain uses TRBV12-3 or TRBV12-4 and TRBJ2-5, with 8 bases fitting TRBD2. V shed 7 bases and J 7 bases; nucleotides not matched to a gene: 11. The CDR3 is 14 residues long.

The chain joins TRBV29-1 to TRBJ2-7; D gene uncertain. This CDR3 comprises 12 residues. V dropped 4 bases and J dropped 3 bases, with 10 bases sitting between them. Germline CDR1 reads SQVTM; CDR2 reads ANQGSEA. The DNA of the CDR3 is TGCAGCGTTGGAGACACCTACTACGAGCAGTACTTC. Translating it yields CSVGDTYYEQYF.

The chain combines TRBV6-2 or TRBV6-3 with TRBJ1-1; D is perhaps TRBD1 (5 bases). CDR1 and CDR2 (germline): MNHEY, SVGEGT. There are 15 residues in the CDR3. V shed 5 bases and J shed 0 bases, with 13 bases lying between them. CDR3 residues: CASSPPTALNTEAFF. CDR3 DNA sequence: TGTGCCAGCAGTCCCCCGACAGCCTTGAACACTGAAGCTTTCTTT.

The V and J genes are TRBV5-5 and TRBJ2-2; maybe TRBD2 (5 bases). Germline V lookup: CDR1 SGHKS, CDR2 YYEKEE (reference sequence). V was trimmed by 3 bases and J by 6 bases, leaving 21 bases between them. The CDR3 is made up of 17 amino acids. In DNA, the CDR3 is TGTGCCAGCAGCTATGGGCGGGCCAGCGTCTCCCCCGGGGAGCTGTTTTTT. Translated: CASSYGRASVSPGELFF.

This clonotype came up a few times. The DNA for the CDR3 is TGTGCCAGCAGTCAGGTCCAGGGTAGGCACTATGGCTACACCTTC. As protein: CASSQVQGRHYGYTF. The rearrangement uses TRBV28 and TRBJ1-2; perhaps TRBD1 as D (5 bases). V was trimmed by 5 bases and J by 3 bases, leaving 16 bases between them. This CDR3 is 15 amino acids long. Germline CDR1 reads MDHEN; CDR2 reads SYDVKM.

The chain links TRBV15 to TRBJ2-2; D is perhaps TRBD2 (6 bases). Germline V lookup: CDR1 LNHNV, CDR2 YYDKDF (reference sequence). V lost 0 bases, J lost 7 bases, and 12 bases lay in between. CDR3 length: 15 amino acids. In DNA, the CDR3 is TGTGCCACCAGCAGAGATGGAGGGGAAGGCGGGGAGCTGTTTTTT. Its protein is CATSRDGGEGGELFF.